The 15 T cell receptor beta chains in this list originate from one sample, sequenced in a study of blood T cell repertoires in COVID-19. Clones were read by immunoSEQ multiplex PCR, and TCRdb kept only the in-frame ones, dropping some. The repertoire holds 200,000 to 300,000 clones, with about 86% as singletons. The sequenced sample was peripheral blood. These receptors originate from an elderly man with acute or convalescent COVID-19.

This rearrangement joins TRBV19 to TRBJ2-1, with 9 bases fitting TRBD1. CDR1 is LNHDA, CDR2 SQIVND, per germline (reference sequence). V lost 4 bases and J lost 9; bases outside the gene matches: 4. The CDR3 extends over 13 amino acids. CDR3 loop: CASSTRQGGEQFF. The CDR3 DNA reads as TGTGCCAGTAGTACCCGACAGGGGGGTGAGCAGTTCTTC.

V and J are TRBV4-1 and TRBJ1-6; no definite D call. Per the germline V gene, CDR1 is MGHRA and CDR2 is YSYEKL. There are 15 residues in the CDR3. V dropped 0 bases and J dropped 10 bases, with 13 bases sitting between them. DNA for the CDR3: TGCGCCAGCAGCCAAGATCTGGGCAGCGGCTCACCCCTCCACTTT. Protein: CASSQDLGSGSPLHF.

V usage is TRBV19 and J usage is TRBJ1-4; 8 bases fit TRBD1. The CDR3 loop spans 14 amino acids. CDR1 LNHDA and CDR2 SQIVND come from the germline V gene (reference sequence). V was clipped by 10 bases and J by 6 bases; unmatched bases: 10. The CDR3 is CATRGRGRDEKLFF. DNA of the CDR3: TGTGCCACCAGGGGCAGGGGGCGGGATGAAAAACTGTTTTTT.

This rearrangement joins TRBV28 to TRBJ1-6, with a weak D call TRBD1 (6 bases). The CDR3 is 15 amino acids. V was pared by 6 bases and J by 5 bases, with 14 bases between. CDR1 and CDR2 from the germline V gene are MDHEN and SYDVKM. CDR3 amino acids: CASRHGSGDNSPLHF. The CDR3, as DNA: TGTGCCAGCAGGCATGGGTCAGGGGATAATTCACCCCTCCACTTT.

The V and J genes are TRBV6-5 and TRBJ1-2; 7 bases map to TRBD1. The CDR3 totals 13 residues. Trimming took 10 bases from V and 3 from J; bases not matched to a gene: 8. Germline values: CDR1 MNHEY, CDR2 SVGAGI. The CDR3 loop reads CATTGGTDYGYTF. CDR3 nucleotide sequence: TGTGCCACCACCGGCGGGACAGACTATGGCTACACCTTC.

This chain uses TRBV19 with TRBJ2-2; D call uncertain. Germline assignment: CDR1 LNHDA and CDR2 SQIVND (reference sequence). The CDR3 contains 15 residues. The V end was cut by 6 bases, the J end by 1 base, with 12 bases between. CDR3 sequence (DNA): TGTGCCAGTAGAGGTTTGACACAGAACACCGGGGAGCTGTTTTTT. Translation gives CASRGLTQNTGELFF.

The rearrangement uses TRBV4-1 and TRBJ2-3; D uncertain. Germline V gene sequence: CDR1 MGHRA, CDR2 YSYEKL. This CDR3 comprises 15 residues. Trimming stripped 1 base from V and 8 bases from J, with 16 bases between. The CDR3 loop reads CASSQGRDLAGTQYF. The DNA for the CDR3 is TGCGCCAGCAGCCAAGGTCGAGACTTAGCCGGTACGCAGTATTTT.

This rearrangement joins TRBV24-1 to TRBJ1-4; no clear D gene. Germline lookup yields CDR1 KGHDR and CDR2 SFDVKD. V was clipped by 12 bases and J by 1 base, with 20 bases between them. The CDR3 runs 16 residues. The chain's CDR3 is CASRLAQTETNEKLFF. The CDR3 coding sequence is TGTGCCTCCCGACTTGCCCAGACCGAAACTAATGAAAAACTGTTTTTT.

This clone showed up just once. Here the CDR3 DNA reads TGTGCCAGCTCTCCCGGACAGGTCAGCCGCCCTGGAAACACCATATATTTT. It codes for CASSPGQVSRPGNTIYF. The V gene is TRBV18, the J gene TRBJ1-3; TRBD1 aligns across 7 bases. The length of the CDR3 is 17 residues. The germline V gene has CDR1 KGHSH and CDR2 LQKENI. V dropped 6 bases and J dropped 2; count of bases not matched to a gene: 13.

V and J are TRBV5-1 and TRBJ1-1; TRBD1 matches at 8 bases. The length of the CDR3 is 14 residues. The trim removed 0 bases at V and 6 bases at J, leaving 4 bases unmatched. CDR1 and CDR2 from the germline V gene are SGHRS and YFSETQ. CDR3 loop: CASSLALQGAEAFF. CDR3 DNA sequence: TGCGCCAGCAGCTTGGCACTACAGGGGGCTGAAGCTTTCTTT.

The V call is TRBV6-5, the J call TRBJ1-2; D is undetermined. V was trimmed by 2 bases and J by 4 bases, leaving 8 bases between them. The V gene's germline CDR1 is MNHEY and CDR2 SVGAGI. The CDR3 totals 13 residues. In DNA form, the CDR3 reads TGTGCCAGCAGTTACGCGGATAGCTATGGCTACACCTTC. It encodes CASSYADSYGYTF.

This chain links TRBV5-1 with TRBJ2-7, with a tentative D call TRBD2 (6 bases). CDR3 size: 15 residues. Germline V gives CDR1 SGHRS, CDR2 YFSETQ. Trimming took 0 bases from V and 6 from J, leaving 16 bases between them. CDR3 residues: CASSLVGTHPGEQYF. CDR3 sequence (DNA): TGCGCCAGCAGCTTGGTAGGGACTCATCCGGGCGAGCAGTACTTC.

The CDR3 bases are TGTGCCAGCAGTCTACCCGGGACACTGTCAGAAGCTTTCTTT. This gives the protein CASSLPGTLSEAFF. V is TRBV28 and J is TRBJ1-1; D might be TRBD1 (6 bases). This CDR3 region has 14 residues. V lost 5 bases and J lost 8, with 18 bases in between. Germline CDR1 reads MDHEN; CDR2 reads SYDVKM.

V usage is TRBV18 and J usage is TRBJ2-2; 11 positions agree with TRBD1. The J segment lost 1 base and the V segment lost 8 bases, leaving 12 bases of the junction unmatched. This CDR3 has 18 amino acids. Per germline, CDR1 KGHSH and CDR2 LQKENI. The CDR3 nucleotides are TGTGCCAGCACTCCACCTCGGACAGGGGGCTGGAACACCGGGGAGCTGTTTTTT. Amino acid sequence: CASTPPRTGGWNTGELFF.

The rearrangement joins TRBV7-9 to TRBJ1-4; a possible D gene is TRBD1 (5 bases). Germline CDR1 is SEHNR and CDR2 is FQNEAQ (reference sequence). V lost 6 bases and J lost 2, with 10 bases in between. CDR3 length: 14 residues. The CDR3 protein is CASRSGTTNEKLFF. The CDR3 region has the DNA TGTGCCAGCAGATCCGGGACTACTAATGAAAAACTGTTTTTT.